This entry lists 19 T cell receptor beta chains sequenced from one sample in a study of spatial heterogeneity in lung cancer. Regarding the study as a whole: Tracking of tumor mutation counts was seen in expanded intratumoral alpha and beta TCR counts.

No antigen is known for these receptors. MiXCR, run by TCRdb on the 5' RACE reads, gives a single entry per CDR3 protein. This table has some 10,000 distinct CDR3 sequences, approximately 5.1% appearing once. Noted time point: sample taken at primary tumor resection. Material: lung tumor tissue, obtained at surgery. These receptors all stem from a male donor with early-stage non-small cell lung cancer.

This clonotype was recorded at least ten times. The gene calls are TRBV28 and TRBJ2-3, with 7 bases fitting TRBD1. This CDR3 is built from 13 residues. CDR1 is MDHEN and CDR2 is SYDVKM in the germline V gene. The ends lost 8 bases at V and 11 bases at J; junction bases unmatched: 13. In DNA, the CDR3 is TGTGCCAGCGTCGGACAGGCCGTCTATCGGCAGTATTTT. Amino acids: CASVGQAVYRQYF.

In its sample, this clonotype is medium-sized. The gene calls are TRBV18 and TRBJ2-7, with D unclear. This CDR3 spans 17 amino acids. Trimming shortened V by 2 bases and J by 0 bases, and 17 bases separated the two germline ends. Per the germline V gene, CDR1 is KGHSH and CDR2 is LQKENI. CDR3 sequence: CASSPNLNTMSSYEQYF. In DNA form, the CDR3 reads TGTGCCAGCTCACCAAATCTGAACACCATGAGCTCCTACGAGCAGTACTTC.

The chain carries TRBV20-1 and TRBJ2-3; either TRBD1 or TRBD2 may supply D (6 bases each). Trimming shortened V by 6 bases and J by 0 bases, and 10 bases separated the two germline ends. The germline V gene encodes CDR1 DFQATT and CDR2 SNEGSKA (reference sequence). The CDR3 is 13 residues long. CDR3 bases: TGCAGTGCGGGGGGACACAGCACAGATACGCAGTATTTT. Translation gives CSAGGHSTDTQYF.

This sequence joins TRBV7-9 and TRBJ1-5; no reliable D call. There are 12 residues in the CDR3. Germline V gives CDR1 SEHNR, CDR2 FQNEAQ (reference sequence). The V gene lost 8 bases and the J gene lost 7 bases, with 12 bases spanning the gap. The CDR3 is CASYSSLQPQHF. The CDR3 DNA follows: TGTGCCAGCTATTCTTCTCTGCAGCCCCAGCATTTT.

This clonotype was observed many times. The genes are TRBV7-8 and TRBJ2-3; 10 bases are shared with TRBD2. V was clipped by 1 base and J by 2 bases; unmatched bases: 12. CDR3 length: 19 amino acids. CDR1 is SGHVS and CDR2 is FQNEAQ in the germline V gene. The chain's CDR3 is CASSLVGTSVGGHTDTQYF. CDR3 sequence (DNA): TGTGCCAGCAGCTTAGTGGGGACTAGCGTGGGGGGTCACACAGATACGCAGTATTTT. Filled out from reference TRBV7-8 and TRBJ2-3, the complete variable domain reads GAGVSQSPRYKVAKRGQDVALRCDPISGHVSLFWYQQALGQGPEFLTYFQNEAQLDKSGLPSDRFFAERPEGSVSTLKIQRTQQEDSAVYLCASSLVGTSVGGHTDTQYFGPGTRLTVL.

This clonotype has just a few counts. The chain carries TRBV4-2 and TRBJ1-5; a possible D gene is TRBD1 (5 bases). The CDR3 totals 15 residues. Trimming took off 1 base at V and 6 bases at J, with 13 bases between the two ends. Germline V gene sequence: CDR1 LGHNA, CDR2 YNFKEQ. The CDR3 DNA is TGTGCCAGCAGCCAAGTAGGGGAAATCAGTCAGCCCCAGCATTTT. It encodes CASSQVGEISQPQHF.

This clonotype is medium-sized. This sequence joins TRBV21-1 and TRBJ1-5; the table's D call, TRBD1, was not checked against the DNA. TRBV21-1 is given as a pseudogene. This CDR3 is built from 15 residues. The CDR3, as DNA: TGTGCCAGCAGCAAAGAAGACAGGGGAGGCCAGCCCCAGCATTTT. Translating gives CASSKEDRGGQPQHF.

This clonotype was detected many times. The gene calls are TRBV6-5 and TRBJ2-3; D not certain. Per germline, CDR1 MNHEY and CDR2 SVGAGI. Trimming removed 6 bases at V and 0 bases at J, with 13 bases between. The CDR3 has 15 amino acids. The CDR3 DNA reads TGTGCCAGCAGAGAGACTTTCGCTAGCACAGATACGCAGTATTTT. Translated: CASRETFASTDTQYF.

This clonotype has a count of ten or more. J is TRBJ1-5 and V is TRBV19; D gene ambiguous. Trimming took off 0 bases at V and 1 base at J, with 13 bases between the two ends. Looked up from germline, CDR1 is LNHDA and CDR2 is SQIVND (reference sequence). This CDR3 spans 17 amino acids. The CDR3 is CASSIDQGSLSNQPQHF. For the CDR3, the DNA is TGTGCCAGTAGTATAGATCAAGGGAGCTTGAGCAATCAGCCCCAGCATTTT.

V and J are TRBV6-5 and TRBJ2-5; D might be TRBD1 (5 bases). V was clipped by 5 bases and J by 0 bases, with 10 bases between them. The CDR3 contains 14 residues. Germline lookup yields CDR1 MNHEY and CDR2 SVGAGI. The CDR3 loop reads CASSHDSYQETQYF. DNA for the CDR3: TGTGCCAGCAGTCACGACAGCTACCAAGAGACCCAGTACTTC.

The sample holds many counts of this clonotype. The V and J genes are TRBV7-9 and TRBJ2-7; D possibly corresponds to TRBD1 (6 bases). Germline V gene sequence: CDR1 SEHNR, CDR2 FQNEAQ (reference sequence). The germline V and J ends were trimmed by 8 bases and 3 bases, with 11 bases remaining between them. This CDR3 spans 12 amino acids. The CDR3 protein is CASALQGYEQYF. CDR3 nucleotide sequence: TGTGCCAGCGCTTTACAGGGCTACGAGCAGTACTTC.

By share of the sample, this clonotype is medium-sized (0.01 to 0.1%). The rearrangement links TRBV20-1 to TRBJ2-1; D not certain. Germline loops: CDR1 DFQATT, CDR2 SNEGSKA (reference sequence). V dropped 3 bases and J dropped 9 bases, with 12 bases sitting between them. The CDR3 has 12 residues. The CDR3 bases are TGCAGTGCTAGTCGGGCCGGCGGTGAGCAGTTCTTC. As protein: CSASRAGGEQFF.

In this sample, this clonotype turned up many times. The genes are TRBV9 and TRBJ2-1, with a possible D match to TRBD2 (6 bases). CDR3 size: 16 residues. Trimming took off 0 bases at V and 0 bases at J, with 10 bases between the two ends. Germline CDR1 and CDR2: SGDLS and YYNGEE. The CDR3 DNA is TGTGCCAGCAGCGTAGGGCCGCGGGGCTCCTACAATGAGCAGTTCTTC. This sequence encodes CASSVGPRGSYNEQFF. The full variable domain, completed using reference TRBV9 and TRBJ2-1, is DSGVTQTPKHLITATGQRVTLRCSPRSGDLSVYWYQQSLDQGLQFLIQYYNGEERAKGNILERFSAQQFPDLHSELNLSSLELGDSALYFCASSVGPRGSYNEQFFGPGTRLTVL.

This clonotype was detected ten times or more. The chain links TRBV25-1 to TRBJ2-7; either TRBD1 or TRBD2 may supply D (5 bases each). Trimming pared 0 bases from V and 5 bases from J, leaving 11 bases between. The CDR3 spans 14 residues. Germline lookup yields CDR1 MGHDK and CDR2 SYGVNS. CDR3 sequence (DNA): TGTGCCAGCAGTGAATATGGGACCAACAACGAGCAGTACTTC. Protein sequence: CASSEYGTNNEQYF.

This clonotype came up many times. The V call is TRBV4-1, the J call TRBJ2-7; D not resolved. This CDR3 comprises 15 residues. V lost 0 bases and J 2 bases, leaving 11 bases between the germline ends. Germline CDR1 and CDR2: MGHRA and YSYEKL. The CDR3 nucleotides are TGCGCCAGCAGCCAAGAAACAAGGGTCCCCTACGAGCAGTACTTC. Its protein product is CASSQETRVPYEQYF.

By sample fraction, this clonotype is medium-sized. The CDR3 sequence: CSVVLSRASQYF. The CDR3 DNA reads as TGCAGCGTTGTGTTGTCCAGGGCATCTCAGTACTTC. The chain employs TRBV29-1 and TRBJ2-5, with D tentatively TRBD1 (5 bases). The V end lost 4 bases, the J end lost 11 bases, and 17 bases lay between the germline ends. The CDR3 loop spans 12 amino acids. Germline V gives CDR1 SQVTM, CDR2 ANQGSEA.

This clonotype is deemed medium-sized. The chain couples TRBV6-6 to TRBJ1-2, with 8 bases matching TRBD1. The CDR3 is made up of 14 amino acids. With 8 bases clipped from V and 4 bases from J, the junction kept 9 bases outside the gene matches. The germline CDR1 and CDR2 sequences are MNHNY and SVGAGI (reference sequence). CDR3: CASRETGEAYGYTF. CDR3 bases: TGTGCCAGCCGCGAGACAGGGGAGGCCTATGGCTACACCTTC.

This clonotype was detected ten times or more. This sequence joins TRBV6-6 and TRBJ1-4; D is perhaps TRBD1 (6 bases). The V gene's germline CDR1 is MNHNY and CDR2 SVGAGI (reference sequence). The germline V and J ends were trimmed by 4 bases and 8 bases, with 14 bases remaining between them. The CDR3 is 14 residues long. CDR3 residues: CASSSPQGAEKLFF. The DNA for the CDR3 is TGTGCCAGCAGTTCTCCACAGGGAGCGGAAAAACTGTTTTTT.

This clonotype has ten or more counts. The gene calls are TRBV29-1 and TRBJ1-3; D remains ambiguous. CDR1 is SQVTM, CDR2 ANQGSEA, per germline. The CDR3 runs to 15 residues. Trimming stripped 0 bases from V and 0 bases from J, with 9 bases between. The CDR3 loop is CSVEEVAPSGNTIYF. CDR3 coding DNA: TGCAGCGTTGAAGAGGTTGCTCCCTCTGGAAACACCATATATTTT.